A single TCR beta chain is shown here with its context. This record belongs to a study of CD8 T cells in Susac syndrome. High-throughput TCR beta sequencing covered peripheral CD8+ and CD4+ T cells. Control patients had untreated stable or active relapsing-remitting multiple sclerosis by revised McDonald criteria. Random hexamers primed reverse transcription of roughly 0.45 to 1 ug RNA. TCR beta CDR3 was amplified by immunoSEQ covering 54 Vbeta and 13 Jbeta. TCRdb re-derived calls from the immunoSEQ multiplex PCR reads in MiXCR, one entry per CDR3 protein. This sample has about 60,000 distinct CDR3 sequences, with approximately 93% found just once. Per the germline V gene, CDR1 is DFQATT and CDR2 is SNEGSKA (reference sequence). Deletions cut 3 bases from V and 1 base from J, with 9 bases between. The CDR3 extends over 13 amino acids.

The receptor comes from a human donor with multiple sclerosis. The chain carries TRBV20-1 and TRBJ1-1; D is perhaps TRBD1 (5 bases). Sequenced: CD8+ T cells from PBMCs. In DNA form, the CDR3 reads TGCAGTGCTAGCCGGGACTGGAACACTGAAGCTTTCTTT. Translation: CSASRDWNTEAFF.